This T cell receptor beta chain was obtained from a study of preoperative IRX-2 immunotherapy in early breast cancer. Treatment defined: preoperative locoregional IRX-2 cytokine immunotherapy. TCRdb keeps only in-frame clones here, not all; method: immunoSEQ multiplex PCR. There are 10,000 to 15,000 clones in the sample; under 95% occur only once, and around 28% lies in the top ten. This material was collected from a patient treated with IRX-2 immunotherapy. This TCR derives from a human donor with breast cancer.

The CDR3, as DNA: TGTGCCAGCAGCTTAGGGAGCGGGGGGGCTGGCTTTGAGCAGTTCTTC. Its translation: CASSLGSGGAGFEQFF. This chain joins TRBV7-2 and TRBJ2-1, with 10 bases that match TRBD2. This CDR3 is built from 16 residues. Germline V CDR1 and CDR2: SGHTA, FQGNSA. Trimming took 1 base from V and 9 from J; bases not matched to a gene: 9.